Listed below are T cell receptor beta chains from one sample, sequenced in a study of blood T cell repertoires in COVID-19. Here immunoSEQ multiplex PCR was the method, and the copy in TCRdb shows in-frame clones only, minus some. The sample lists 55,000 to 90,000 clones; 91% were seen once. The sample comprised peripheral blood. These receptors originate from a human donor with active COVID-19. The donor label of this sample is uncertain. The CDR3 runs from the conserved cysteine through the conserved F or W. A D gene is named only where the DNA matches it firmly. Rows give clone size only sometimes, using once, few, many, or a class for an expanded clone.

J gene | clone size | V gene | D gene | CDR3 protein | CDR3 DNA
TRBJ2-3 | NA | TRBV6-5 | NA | CASSSQGSTDTQYF | TGTGCCAGCAGTTCACAGGGCAGCACAGATACGCAGTATTTT
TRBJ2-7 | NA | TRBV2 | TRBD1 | CASTRTGWNPYEQYF | TGTGCCAGCACGAGGACAGGCTGGAACCCCTACGAGCAGTACTTC
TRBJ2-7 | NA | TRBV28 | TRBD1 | CASSSMDRGLSYEQYF | TGTGCCAGCAGTTCCATGGACAGGGGACTGTCCTACGAGCAGTACTTC
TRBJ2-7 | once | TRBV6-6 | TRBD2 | CASSYLQSTSGSEQYF | TGTGCCAGCAGTTACCTCCAATCGACTAGCGGGAGCGAGCAGTACTTC
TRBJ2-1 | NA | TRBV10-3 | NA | CAISESELGSNEQFF | TGTGCCATCAGTGAGTCGGAGCTAGGGAGCAATGAGCAGTTCTTC
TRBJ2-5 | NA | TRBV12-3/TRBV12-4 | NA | CASSLVEETQYF | TGTGCCAGCAGTTTAGTAGAAGAGACCCAGTACTTC
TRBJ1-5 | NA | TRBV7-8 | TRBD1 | CASSYRGGNQPQHF | TGTGCCAGCAGCTACAGGGGAGGCAATCAGCCCCAGCATTTT
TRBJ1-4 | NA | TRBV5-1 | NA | CASSLGGATNEKLFF | TGCGCCAGCAGCTTGGGAGGCGCAACTAATGAAAAACTGTTTTTT
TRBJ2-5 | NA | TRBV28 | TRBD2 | CASSFRSSGRAWETQYF | TGTGCCAGCAGTTTTAGGTCTAGCGGGAGGGCTTGGGAGACCCAGTACTTC
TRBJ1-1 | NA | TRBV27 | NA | CASSFRQDGTEAFF | TGTGCCAGCAGTTTCCGACAGGACGGAACTGAAGCTTTCTTT
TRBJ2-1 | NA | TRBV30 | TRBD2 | CAWSLRLAGMGEQFF | TGTGCCTGGAGTCTTCGACTAGCGGGAATGGGTGAGCAGTTCTTC
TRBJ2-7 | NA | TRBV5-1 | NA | CASSLADRGGEQYF | TGCGCCAGCAGCTTGGCCGACAGGGGAGGGGAGCAGTACTTC
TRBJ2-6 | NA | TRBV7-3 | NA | CASSPVVRLSGANVLTF | TGTGCCAGCAGCCCTGTCGTCAGACTCTCTGGGGCCAACGTCCTGACTTTC
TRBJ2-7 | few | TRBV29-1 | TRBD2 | CSVVSGRGYEQYF | TGCAGCGTTGTTTCCGGGAGGGGTTACGAGCAGTACTTC
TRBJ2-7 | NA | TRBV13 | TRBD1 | CASSSGTGLSAYEQYF | TGTGCCAGCAGTTCCGGGACAGGGTTGTCTGCCTACGAGCAGTACTTC
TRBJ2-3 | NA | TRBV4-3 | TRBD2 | CASSQGLAGGTDTQYF | TGCGCCAGCAGCCAAGGACTAGCGGGGGGCACAGATACGCAGTATTTT
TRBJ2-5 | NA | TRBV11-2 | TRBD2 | CASSPITGGRPRETQYF | TGTGCCAGCAGCCCGATCACGGGGGGGCGCCCGAGGGAGACCCAGTACTTC
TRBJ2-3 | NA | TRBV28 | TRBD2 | CASRASGSVDTQYF | TGTGCCAGCAGGGCTAGCGGGAGTGTGGATACGCAGTATTTT
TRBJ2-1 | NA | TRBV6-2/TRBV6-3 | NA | CASSASVPGGYEQFF | TGTGCCAGCAGTGCTAGCGTCCCCGGGGGTTATGAGCAGTTCTTC
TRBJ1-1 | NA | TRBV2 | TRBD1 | CASRPGTGGSEAFF | TGTGCCAGCAGGCCCGGGACAGGGGGTAGTGAAGCTTTCTTT
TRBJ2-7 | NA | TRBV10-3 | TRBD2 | CAIPAPYEVAGGPKTYEQYF | TGTGCCATCCCAGCCCCCTACGAGGTAGCGGGAGGGCCGAAGACCTACGAGCAGTACTTC
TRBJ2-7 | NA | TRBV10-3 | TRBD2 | CAISYASGRNYEQYF | TGTGCCATCAGTTATGCTAGCGGGAGAAACTACGAGCAGTACTTC
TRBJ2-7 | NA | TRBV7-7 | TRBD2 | CASSPLSLGGEQYF | TGTGCCAGCAGCCCTTTGAGTTTGGGAGGGGAGCAGTACTTC
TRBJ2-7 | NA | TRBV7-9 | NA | CASSLEGRSEQYF | TGTGCCAGCAGCTTGGAGGGCCGCAGTGAGCAGTACTTC
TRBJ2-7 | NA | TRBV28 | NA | CASSLSLASKEQYF | TGTGCCAGCAGTTTATCACTAGCCTCGAAGGAGCAGTACTTC
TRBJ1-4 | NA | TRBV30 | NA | CAWTEGTLNEKLFF | TGTGCCTGGACCGAGGGGACTCTTAATGAAAAACTGTTTTTT
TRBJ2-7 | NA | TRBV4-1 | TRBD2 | CASSQGGKYEQYF | TGCGCCAGCAGCCAGGGGGGGAAGTACGAGCAGTACTTC
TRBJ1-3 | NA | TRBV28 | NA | CASSLRGFRNSGNTIYF | TGTGCCAGCAGTTTGCGGGGGTTCCGCAACTCTGGAAACACCATATATTTT
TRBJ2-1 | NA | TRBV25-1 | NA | CASSRGAGGYEQFF | TGTGCCAGCAGCCGGGGGGCAGGGGGCTATGAGCAGTTCTTC
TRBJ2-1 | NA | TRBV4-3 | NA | CASSQTGTLYNEQFF | TGCGCCAGCAGCCAAACCGGGACATTATACAATGAGCAGTTCTTC
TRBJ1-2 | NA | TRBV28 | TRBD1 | CASSQGTDYYGYTF | TGTGCCAGCAGTCAAGGGACAGATTACTATGGCTACACCTTC
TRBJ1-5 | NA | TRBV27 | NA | CASSGRGNQPQHF | TGTGCCAGCAGTGGCAGGGGCAATCAGCCCCAGCATTTT
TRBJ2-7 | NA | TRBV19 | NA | CASSIQPGASYEQYF | TGTGCCAGTAGTATTCAGCCAGGGGCATCCTACGAGCAGTACTTC
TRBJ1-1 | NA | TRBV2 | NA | CAGSMVGSLEAFF | TGTGCCGGCAGCATGGTTGGCAGTCTTGAAGCTTTCTTT
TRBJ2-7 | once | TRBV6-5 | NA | CASSRATEGLYEQYF | TGTGCCAGCAGCCGCGCCACCGAGGGCCTATACGAGCAGTACTTC
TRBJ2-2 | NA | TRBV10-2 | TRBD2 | CASSVEAGAGELFF | TGCGCCAGCAGTGTGGAGGCGGGAGCCGGGGAGCTGTTTTTT
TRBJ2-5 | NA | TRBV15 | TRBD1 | CATSRGQVQGETQYF | TGTGCCACCAGCAGGGGACAGGTACAGGGAGAGACCCAGTACTTC
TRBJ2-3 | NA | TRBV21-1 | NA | CASSKILWAPERTDTQYF | TGTGCCAGCAGCAAAATACTGTGGGCCCCAGAACGGACAGATACGCAGTATTTT
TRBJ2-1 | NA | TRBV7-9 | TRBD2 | CASSLALGTSGSSYNEQFF | TGTGCCAGCAGCTTAGCGTTAGGGACTAGCGGGAGTTCCTACAATGAGCAGTTCTTC
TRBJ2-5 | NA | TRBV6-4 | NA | CASSLREGETQYF | TGTGCCAGCAGTCTCAGGGAAGGAGAGACCCAGTACTTC
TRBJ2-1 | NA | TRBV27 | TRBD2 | CASSLRGLAGASSYNEQFF | TGTGCCAGCAGTTTACGGGGACTAGCGGGGGCCAGCTCCTACAATGAGCAGTTCTTC
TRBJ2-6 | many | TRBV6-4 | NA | CASSDSHSGANVLTF | TGTGCCAGCAGTGACTCACACTCTGGGGCCAACGTCCTGACTTTC
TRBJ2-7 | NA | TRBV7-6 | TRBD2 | CASSFTLAGGPREQYF | TGTGCCAGCAGCTTCACCCTAGCGGGAGGACCCCGCGAGCAGTACTTC
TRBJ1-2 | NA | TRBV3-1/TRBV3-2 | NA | CASSRRDTNNYGYTF | TGTGCCAGCAGCCGCCGGGACACGAACAACTATGGCTACACCTTC
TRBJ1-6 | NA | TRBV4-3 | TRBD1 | CASSLGQGNSPLHF | TGCGCCAGCAGCCTCGGACAGGGGAATTCACCCCTCCACTTT
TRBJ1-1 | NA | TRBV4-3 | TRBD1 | CASSQDLGQGGYEAFF | TGCGCCAGCAGCCAAGATTTAGGACAGGGGGGGTATGAAGCTTTCTTT
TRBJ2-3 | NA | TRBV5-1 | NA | CASSPLAGSTDTQYF | TGCGCCAGCAGCCCTCTGGCAGGGAGCACAGATACGCAGTATTTT
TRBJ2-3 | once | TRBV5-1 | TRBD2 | CASSARTSGGITDTQYF | TGCGCCAGCAGCGCCCGGACTAGCGGAGGCATCACAGATACGCAGTATTTT
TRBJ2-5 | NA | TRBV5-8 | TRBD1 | CASSLARGIETQYF | TGTGCCAGCAGCTTGGCCAGGGGGATCGAGACCCAGTACTTC
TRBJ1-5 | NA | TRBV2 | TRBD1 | CASTIMTGGYQPQHF | TGTGCCAGCACCATCATGACAGGGGGATATCAGCCCCAGCATTTT
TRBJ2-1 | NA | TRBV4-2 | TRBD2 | CASSQDLSAGGRVDEQFF | TGTGCCAGCAGCCAAGATCTTTCCGCGGGAGGTAGAGTTGATGAGCAGTTCTTC
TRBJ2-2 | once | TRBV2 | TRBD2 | CASIASGAPGELFF | TGTGCCAGCATTGCCAGCGGGGCCCCCGGGGAGCTGTTTTTT
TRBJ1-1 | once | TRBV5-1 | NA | CASSLGALGEAFF | TGCGCCAGCAGCTTGGGTGCTCTCGGGGAAGCTTTCTTT
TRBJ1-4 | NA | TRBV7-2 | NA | CASSLMGGGVKEKLFF | TGTGCCAGCAGCTTGATGGGCGGGGGCGTAAAGGAAAAACTGTTTTTT
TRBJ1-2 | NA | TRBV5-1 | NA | CASSPSSANYGYTF | TGCGCCAGCAGCCCCTCGAGTGCTAACTATGGCTACACCTTC
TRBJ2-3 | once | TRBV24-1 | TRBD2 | CATGAGGSTDTQYF | TGTGCCACCGGAGCGGGAGGGAGCACAGATACGCAGTATTTT
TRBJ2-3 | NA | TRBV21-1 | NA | CANESRQGASTDTQYF | TGTGCCAACGAGAGCCGACAGGGGGCTTCGACAGATACGCAGTATTTT
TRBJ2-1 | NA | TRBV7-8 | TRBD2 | CASSPGLAGGFYNEQFF | TGTGCCAGCAGCCCTGGACTAGCGGGAGGGTTTTACAATGAGCAGTTCTTC